The 15 T cell receptor beta chains given below trace back to one sample, sequenced in a study of blood T cell repertoires in COVID-19. Profiling relied on immunoSEQ multiplex PCR, and the TCRdb table lists in-frame clones only, not all of them. The sample holds 300,000 to 400,000 clones, around nine tenths seen once. The sequencing input was peripheral blood. The receptor source for this set is a woman aged 55-69 years with COVID-19, enrolled during active disease.

The chain has TRBV29-1 and TRBJ2-3; 12 nucleotides agree with TRBD2. Trimming at V came to 5 bases and at J to 2 bases, leaving 2 bases not matched to a gene. The CDR3 extends over 14 amino acids. Germline CDR1 SQVTM, CDR2 ANQGSEA. The CDR3 reads CSVLAGGTTDTQYF. CDR3 coding DNA: TGCAGCGTTCTAGCGGGGGGGACCACAGATACGCAGTATTTT.

The J gene is TRBJ1-5, the V gene TRBV11-2; 9 bases line up with TRBD1. V lost 5 bases and J lost 4; bases outside the gene matches: 12. The CDR3 loop spans 17 amino acids. The germline CDR1 and CDR2 sequences are SGHAT and FQNNGV. In DNA, the CDR3 is TGTGCCAGCAGCACCGGGACAGGGAGTGGGCCGAATCAGCCCCAGCATTTT. Translating it yields CASSTGTGSGPNQPQHF.

V is TRBV7-9 and J is TRBJ2-7; tentatively, D is TRBD1 (6 bases). This CDR3 contains 12 residues. Between the trimmed V and J ends, which lost 5 bases and 7 bases, there was a span of 12 bases. Germline values: CDR1 SEHNR, CDR2 FQNEAQ (reference sequence). This CDR3 is CASSAVQGEQYF. The CDR3 DNA sequence: TGTGCCAGCAGCGCCGTTCAGGGGGAGCAGTACTTC.

This rearrangement joins TRBV6-5 to TRBJ1-6; 8 bases map to TRBD1. V shed 6 bases and J 10 bases; nucleotides not matched to a gene: 8. Germline values: CDR1 MNHEY, CDR2 SVGAGI. The CDR3 totals 14 residues. CDR3 in DNA: TGTGCCAGCAGCCTTCAGGGGGCGGAATCACCCCTCCACTTT. It translates to CASSLQGAESPLHF.

V and J are TRBV30 and TRBJ1-6, with D uncertain. The germline CDR1 and CDR2 sequences are GTSNPN and SVGIG (reference sequence). V gave up 2 bases and J gave up 5 bases, with 19 bases separating them. The CDR3 loop spans 17 amino acids. The CDR3 bases are TGTGCCTGGAGTCCCTTAGAGCTTTTGCGTGATAATTCACCCCTCCACTTT. Translated, it gives CAWSPLELLRDNSPLHF.

This clone has more than one count but fewer than ten. The chain employs TRBV5-1 and TRBJ1-5; D uncertain. CDR1 is SGHRS, CDR2 YFSETQ, per germline. The CDR3 is 13 amino acids. V was shortened by 0 bases and J by 7 bases, with 8 bases between the two germline ends. This CDR3 is CASSLDAGQPQHF. DNA for the CDR3: TGCGCCAGCAGCTTGGATGCGGGACAGCCCCAGCATTTT.

The CDR3 DNA follows: TGTGCCAGCAGCGCCGACGGACTAGCGGCGTTAGAGACCCAGTACTTC. Amino acid sequence: CASSADGLAALETQYF. The chain has TRBV9 and TRBJ2-5, with 10 positions matching TRBD2. The CDR3 extends over 16 amino acids. With 3 bases clipped from V and 4 bases from J, the junction kept 9 bases outside the gene matches. Germline V CDR1 and CDR2: SGDLS, YYNGEE.

The J gene is TRBJ2-5, the V gene TRBV5-1; 8 bases fit TRBD2. The germline CDR1 and CDR2 sequences are SGHRS and YFSETQ. There are 13 residues in the CDR3. J gave up 5 bases and V 1 base, and 1 base lay outside the gene matches. CDR3 coding DNA: TGCGCCAGCAGCTTGCGGGGGGGTGAGACCCAGTACTTC. It codes for CASSLRGGETQYF.

The chain uses TRBV4-3 and TRBJ2-5, with D perhaps matching TRBD2 (5 bases). V shed 0 bases and J shed 8 bases, with 19 bases lying between them. The CDR3 runs to 16 residues. The germline CDR1 and CDR2 sequences are LGHNA and YSLEER. The CDR3 loop reads CASSQDLSGVRGTQYF. In DNA, the CDR3 is TGCGCCAGCAGCCAAGATTTGTCCGGGGTCCGAGGTACCCAGTACTTC.

J is TRBJ1-1 and V is TRBV9, with D hard to call. V shed 3 bases and J shed 0 bases, with 12 bases lying between them. The germline CDR1 and CDR2 sequences are SGDLS and YYNGEE. This CDR3 is 15 amino acids long. The chain's CDR3 is CASSDHSGVNTEAFF. DNA for the CDR3: TGTGCCAGCAGCGACCATTCCGGTGTGAACACTGAAGCTTTCTTT.

Regarding this clone: Germline and junction disagree at one end, which may indicate a read error. The chain carries TRBV12-3 or TRBV12-4 and TRBJ1-1; D remains unclear. The CDR3 has 13 amino acids. DNA of the CDR3: TGTGCCAGCAGTTTAGGCTTTAACAGTGAAGCTTTCTTT. It translates to CASSLGFNSEAFF.

As regards this clone: A read error may be the cause here, since a much bigger clone is one base away. V is TRBV11-2 and J is TRBJ2-1; D unresolved. CDR1 is SGHAT, CDR2 FQNNGV, per germline. The CDR3 contains 13 residues. The V end lost 0 bases, the J end lost 3 bases, and 3 bases lay between the germline ends. In DNA, the CDR3 is TGTGCCAGCAGCTTAGACAACTACAATGAGCAGTTCTTC. Translated, it gives CASSLDNYNEQFF.

CDR3 loop: CASRLSYYGYTF. The CDR3 DNA reads TGTGCCAGCAGACTGTCCTACTATGGCTACACCTTC. V and J are TRBV28 and TRBJ1-2, with no clear D. The CDR3 is 12 residues long. Germline CDR1 and CDR2: MDHEN and SYDVKM. The V and J ends lost 6 bases and 3 bases respectively, with 8 bases between them.

CDR3 sequence reads: CASSFPGQGSWNTEAFF. The CDR3 DNA reads TGTGCCAGCAGCTTCCCGGGACAGGGTTCTTGGAACACTGAAGCTTTCTTT. V gene TRBV11-2 combines with J gene TRBJ1-1; 9 bases agree with TRBD1. Looked up from germline, CDR1 is SGHAT and CDR2 is FQNNGV. Trimming at V came to 3 bases and at J to 1 base, leaving 9 bases not matched to a gene. The CDR3 is 17 residues long.

The chain recombines TRBV5-1 with TRBJ2-1, with D maybe TRBD2 (5 bases). From germline, CDR1 is SGHRS and CDR2 YFSETQ. The CDR3 is 15 residues long. The ends were cut back, 0 bases at V and 2 bases at J, with 9 bases in the middle. The CDR3 coding sequence is TGCGCCAGCAGCTTGGTCGGGATTACCTACAATGAGCAGTTCTTC. It translates to CASSLVGITYNEQFF.